These 23 T cell receptor beta chains came from one sample sequenced in a study of blood T cell repertoires in COVID-19. Here immunoSEQ multiplex PCR was the method, and the copy in TCRdb shows in-frame clones only, minus some. The data contain about 440,000 clones, less than 95% of them singletons. Sequenced material: PBMCs or T cells enriched from blood (not recorded which). These receptors were collected from a man between 18 and 29 years old who had recovered from COVID-19.

This clone was counted a single time. The same CDR3 also results from other DNA sequences found in this sample. The DNA for the CDR3 is TGTGCCAGCACGTCCTACAATGAGCAGTTCTTC. Its protein is CASTSYNEQFF. V is TRBV27 and J is TRBJ2-1; D remains ambiguous. V lost 7 bases and J lost 1, with 2 bases in between. This CDR3 is built from 11 residues. From germline, CDR1 is MNHEY and CDR2 SMNVEV (reference sequence).

The gene calls are TRBV7-9 and TRBJ1-2; the match to TRBD1 covers 8 bases. J lost 4 bases, V lost 5 bases, and 9 bases had no gene match. This CDR3 region has 15 residues. Germline assignment: CDR1 SEHNR and CDR2 FQNEAQ (reference sequence). Here the CDR3 DNA reads TGTGCCAGCAGCCCTGGGACAGGCACCCCCTATGGCTACACCTTC. This encodes CASSPGTGTPYGYTF.

This chain joins TRBV29-1 and TRBJ1-1; 9 bases line up with TRBD1. The V gene end was trimmed by 7 bases and the J gene end by 3 bases; junction bases not matched to a gene: 21. The germline V gene encodes CDR1 SQVTM and CDR2 ANQGSEA. The CDR3 consists of 18 residues. CDR3 nucleotide sequence: TGCAGCGCCCTTACCTCGAAAGGTATAGGACAGGGGCACACTGAAGCTTTCTTT. Amino acids: CSALTSKGIGQGHTEAFF.

V is TRBV3-1 (or the pseudogene TRBV3-2) and J is TRBJ2-1; 9 bases match TRBD1. This CDR3 region has 19 residues. The V gene end was trimmed by 2 bases and the J gene end by 1 base; junction bases not matched to a gene: 12. The germline CDR1 and CDR2 sequences are LGHDT and YNNKEL (reference sequence). The CDR3, as DNA: TGTGCCAGCAGCCAAAGCTGGACAGGGGCCCTCTTGTCCTACAATGAGCAGTTCTTC. Translation: CASSQSWTGALLSYNEQFF.

V gene TRBV2 combines with J gene TRBJ2-1; possibly TRBD1 for D (6 bases). The CDR3 contains 14 residues. The V end lost 5 bases, the J end lost 2 bases, and 10 bases lay between the germline ends. The germline CDR1 and CDR2 sequences are SNHLY and FYNNEI. This CDR3 is CASSLQGTYNEQFF. CDR3 sequence (DNA): TGTGCCAGCAGTCTACAGGGTACCTACAATGAGCAGTTCTTC.

The V gene is TRBV3-1 (or the pseudogene TRBV3-2), the J gene TRBJ2-7; TRBD1 matches at 7 bases. The junction had 10 bases not matched to a gene; V was cut back by 3 bases and J by 5 bases. Germline values: CDR1 LGHDT, CDR2 YNNKEL (reference sequence). This CDR3 has 15 residues. The CDR3 region is CASSHDRTGNDEQYF. Written as DNA, the CDR3 is TGTGCCAGCAGCCACGACAGGACAGGCAACGACGAGCAGTACTTC.

This rearrangement joins TRBV29-1 to TRBJ2-5; TRBD1 matches 8 bases. This CDR3 is 12 amino acids long. Germline V gene sequence: CDR1 SQVTM, CDR2 ANQGSEA. The trim removed 4 bases at V and 5 bases at J, leaving 3 bases unmatched. In nucleotides, the CDR3 is TGCAGCGTTGTTTCAGGGGGCGAGACCCAGTACTTC. Translation: CSVVSGGETQYF.

The V and J genes are TRBV9 and TRBJ1-3; possible D gene TRBD1, 5 bases. Germline CDR1 is SGDLS and CDR2 is YYNGEE. V was pared by 0 bases and J by 1 base, with 11 bases between. The CDR3 covers 16 residues. The CDR3 loop is CASSVVGQTSGNTIYF. CDR3 nucleotides: TGTGCCAGCAGCGTAGTTGGACAAACATCTGGAAACACCATATATTTT.

This rearrangement joins TRBV4-1 to TRBJ1-1; D ambiguous. Between the trimmed V and J ends, which lost 0 bases and 4 bases, there was a span of 6 bases. Germline V lookup: CDR1 MGHRA, CDR2 YSYEKL. This CDR3 comprises 13 residues. Here the CDR3 DNA reads TGCGCCAGCAGCCAAGATCTCCGCACTGAAGCTTTCTTT. It translates to CASSQDLRTEAFF.

The DNA for the CDR3 is TGTGCCAGCACCCCGGGGGAGAACACCATATATTTT. Translating gives CASTPGENTIYF. The rearrangement joins TRBV28 to TRBJ1-3, with D possibly TRBD1 on 5 matching bases. V was pared by 7 bases and J by 7 bases, with 11 bases between. This CDR3 spans 12 amino acids. The germline gives CDR1 MDHEN, CDR2 SYDVKM.

This clone has a single count. This chain uses TRBV10-3 with TRBJ2-2, with 11 bases that match TRBD2. Germline CDR1 reads ENHRY; CDR2 reads SYGVKD. CDR3 length equals 15 residues. V lost 11 bases, J lost 0 bases, and 5 bases stayed unmatched. For the CDR3, the DNA is TGTGCCCACGGGGGACTAGCGGCGAACACCGGGGAGCTGTTTTTT. This encodes CAHGGLAANTGELFF.

In this sample, this clone turned up once. The J gene is TRBJ2-3, the V gene TRBV7-9; maybe TRBD2 (8 bases). This CDR3 contains 16 residues. The V end was cut by 2 bases, the J end by 2 bases, with 14 bases between. Germline CDR1 and CDR2: SEHNR and FQNEAQ (reference sequence). The CDR3 is CASSLREGQYTDTQYF. Here the CDR3 DNA reads TGTGCCAGCAGCTTACGGGAGGGACAGTACACAGATACGCAGTATTTT.

This clone was observed once. The chain links TRBV30 to TRBJ1-3; 7 bases map to TRBD1. This CDR3 comprises 14 residues. Losses at the gene ends were 1 base for V and 6 bases for J; bases not matched to a gene: 6. Germline CDR1 GTSNPN, CDR2 SVGIG (reference sequence). The CDR3 here is CAWSGQGYQNTIYF. The CDR3 bases are TGTGCCTGGAGTGGACAGGGCTATCAAAACACCATATATTTT.

This chain connects TRBV6-5 to TRBJ1-3, with D uncertain. With 5 bases removed from V and 4 bases from J, the gap between germline ends came to 6 bases. Germline assignment: CDR1 MNHEY and CDR2 SVGAGI. The CDR3 consists of 12 residues. CDR3 DNA: TGTGCCAGCAGTATAATCGGAAACACCATATATTTT. Protein sequence: CASSIIGNTIYF.

The chain links TRBV6-1 to TRBJ2-2, with 8 bases identical to TRBD2. V lost 0 bases, J lost 3 bases, and 12 bases stayed unmatched. Germline V gives CDR1 MNHNS, CDR2 SASEGT. This CDR3 contains 19 residues. Here the CDR3 reads CASSEARLTGGPYTGELFF. In nucleotides, the CDR3 is TGTGCCAGCAGTGAAGCAAGGTTGACGGGAGGGCCGTACACCGGGGAGCTGTTTTTT.

The gene calls are TRBV10-1 and TRBJ1-1; D is uncertain. This CDR3 is 13 amino acids long. Trimming removed 8 bases at V and 0 bases at J, with 10 bases between. Germline V gene lookup returns CDR1 WNHNN and CDR2 SYGVQD (reference sequence). CDR3 DNA sequence: TGCGCCAGCCGGAGGGAAATGAACACTGAAGCTTTCTTT. Translating gives CASRREMNTEAFF.

V and J are TRBV21-1 and TRBJ2-1; TRBD1 was called by the table and not checked on the DNA. TRBV21-1 is deemed a pseudogene. CDR3 length: 16 amino acids. CDR3 residues: CASSKGEGVRDNEQFF. CDR3 nucleotides: TGTGCCAGCAGCAAAGGCGAGGGGGTTAGGGACAATGAGCAGTTCTTC.

The rearrangement links TRBV6-5 to TRBJ1-2; possibly TRBD1 for D (5 bases). The ends were cut back, 4 bases at V and 6 bases at J, with 9 bases in the middle. Germline V gene sequence: CDR1 MNHEY, CDR2 SVGAGI. This CDR3 has 12 amino acids. The chain's CDR3 is CASSSPGNGYTF. DNA for the CDR3: TGTGCCAGCAGTTCTCCAGGGAATGGCTACACCTTC.

V gene TRBV7-3 combines with J gene TRBJ2-1; D uncertain. The germline V and J ends were trimmed by 5 bases and 8 bases, with 16 bases remaining between them. Germline V gene data show CDR1 as SGHTA and CDR2 as FQGTGA. CDR3 size: 14 residues. CDR3: CASSPMGQAHEQFF. CDR3 bases: TGTGCCAGCAGCCCAATGGGCCAGGCACATGAGCAGTTCTTC.

This clone was counted a few times. The V call is TRBV15, the J call TRBJ1-1; TRBD1 matches at 8 bases. The CDR3 has 14 residues. V lost 3 bases to trimming and J lost 4 bases; unmatched junction nucleotides: 4. The germline gives CDR1 LNHNV, CDR2 YYDKDF (reference sequence). The CDR3 loop is CATSSRGLSTEAFF. CDR3 sequence (DNA): TGTGCCACCAGCAGCAGGGGGCTAAGCACTGAAGCTTTCTTT.

With regard to this clone: At one boundary the junction diverges from the germline segment, which might be a read error. This CDR3 reads CASSARGDTGAFF. The CDR3, as DNA: TGTGCCAGCAGTGCCCGGGGGGACACTGGAGCTTTCTTT. V usage is TRBV2 and J usage is TRBJ1-1; D might be TRBD1 (6 bases). CDR1 SNHLY and CDR2 FYNNEI come from the germline V gene. The CDR3 sequence is 13 residues long.

The V gene is TRBV19, the J gene TRBJ1-1; D not certain. V dropped 5 bases and J dropped 0 bases, with 4 bases sitting between them. Looked up from germline, CDR1 is LNHDA and CDR2 is SQIVND (reference sequence). This CDR3 has 12 residues. The DNA for the CDR3 is TGTGCCAGTAGTTATATGAACACTGAAGCTTTCTTT. It yields the protein CASSYMNTEAFF.

CDR3 nucleotides: TGTGCCAGCAGTGAATTCATGGTCGGGACTGAAGCTTTCTTT. As protein: CASSEFMVGTEAFF. This chain connects TRBV6-1 to TRBJ1-1; D is uncertain. The CDR3 sequence is 14 residues long. Looked up from germline, CDR1 is MNHNS and CDR2 is SASEGT. The V end lost 2 bases, the J end lost 5 bases, and 12 bases lay between the germline ends.